This T cell receptor beta chain was obtained from a study of neurological immune-mediated disorders. General study points: HTLV-1-associated myelopathy displayed the greatest TCR clonal expansion, and multiple sclerosis exhibited the smallest, lower than that of healthy controls. No CDR3 amino acid sequences recurred among expanded clones across subjects, suggesting private repertoires in all groups.

5'RACE with 10-nucleotide random UMIs produced the cDNA. TCRdb re-called the 5' RACE reads with MiXCR, one entry per CDR3 protein. The table lists some 79,000 distinct CDR3 sequences, roughly 13% of them singletons. Unsorted libraries were derived from 2 million PBMCs stored at -80 C. Ten or more counts support this clonotype. Its antigen is undetermined. Sequenced sample: PBMCs. The sequence derives from a woman aged 45 to 65 in good health.

CDR3 in amino acids: CASSPAGRQDYGYTF. The DNA of the CDR3 is TGCGCCAGCAGTCCCGCTGGAAGGCAGGACTATGGCTACACCTTC. J is TRBJ1-2 and V is TRBV5-1; D not resolved. CDR3 length: 15 amino acids. The ends were cut back, 5 bases at V and 3 bases at J, with 17 bases in the middle. The germline gives CDR1 SGHRS, CDR2 YFSETQ.